This record covers a single TCR beta chain. Its antigen specificity is not known. Base qualities are missing; no much larger clone stands one base away. TCRbeta CDR3 regions were amplified from genomic DNA using the immunoSEQ Assay, a bias-controlled multiplex PCR. The published analysis was carried out like this. The number of nucleated cells in each sample was estimated by amplification of reference gene primers within the assay. Sequence reads were collapsed and filtered to measure the absolute abundance of every unique TCRbeta CDR3 rearrangement. For each sample, productive Simpson clonality was calculated by taking the square root of Simpson's diversity index across productive rearrangements. The table was pulled from immuneACCESS by TCRdb, which kept in-frame rearrangements only. Such tables lose some clones; where checked, under half of the loss comes from unresolved V genes, and the rest has no known cause. V and J calls plus clone size are reproduced from that table; the DNA served to infer D and trimming. In all, the sample holds about 160,000 clones, and just under 90% of those were seen once. The top ten constitute around a tenth of the sample.

This record comes from a study of blood T cell repertoires in COVID-19 (dated by TCRdb to the early 2020s). Regarding the study in general: Samples covering the acute and convalescent phases of COVID-19 were provided by collaborators in the United States, Italy and Spain. The samples were drawn from the first 160 participants of the ongoing ImmuneRACE study and from 950 to 1,500 subjects provided by 6 global collaborators. The repertoires were released in a freely available public database meant as a resource for research on the immune response to SARS-CoV-2. The dataset comprised deeply sampled blood TCRbeta repertoires from subjects exposed to, actively infected with, or recovered from COVID-19. A de-identified subject ID, COVID-19 status, age in years and sex were almost always included in the sample metadata. The prospective study material was composed of cDNA or gDNA derived from T cells, B-cell-depleted T cells, or PBMCs. Where available, HLA class I and class II types were obtained from metadata supplied by the sample provider rather than from assay-based typing. What the research found in general, with its limitations: How much clinical and demographic metadata was included differed by source and by participant, and the metadata was provided uncurated.

At one collaborating source in Seattle, patients were enrolled during active infection and were followed longitudinally through the course of disease. Each collaborating institution followed its own protocols to collect whole blood in K2EDTA tubes. Collaborator samples were shipped for TCRbeta analysis as frozen whole blood, isolated PBMCs, or DNA extracted from either sample type. Via the germline V gene (reference sequence), CDR1 is GTSNPN and CDR2 SVGIG. The CDR3 contains 13 residues, cysteine and phenylalanine counted. CDR3 DNA only is kept here, 39 bases in frame from base 1. Relative to germline, V is 2 bases shorter and J is 6 bases shorter, with 13 bases between their ends.

This sequence was found in a woman in her seventies with COVID-19, enrolled during active disease. The V and J segments used are TRBV30 and TRBJ1-1; TRBD1 could be the D gene, as 5 bases match. The source material was peripheral blood. The CDR3 loop reads CAWSWQGRAEAFF. The DNA reads TGTGCCTGGAGTTGGCAGGGTAGGGCTGAAGCTTTCTTT.